These 14 T cell receptor beta chains came from one sample sequenced in a study of regulatory T cells in long-lasting Graves disease. In building TCR beta libraries, iRepertoire HTBI primers were used together with Arm-PCR of CDR3 regions. Each CDR3 protein is one row after TCRdb ran MiXCR on the multiplex PCR reads. The top ten clones hold about 8.3% of a sample with hundreds of thousands of distinct CDR3 sequences, 20% to 25% of them seen once. Time point described: persistent/refractory GD, antithyroid drugs over 5 years with positive TRAb. PBMCs were the source of the RNA used for TCR sequencing. The source material was peripheral blood mononuclear cells (PBMCs), sampled when the disease was refractory, from a patient treated with antithyroid drugs. The receptors were sampled from a female donor with Graves disease.

This clonotype was picked up a small number of times. V usage is TRBV29-1 and J usage is TRBJ1-1, with TRBD1 identical over 8 bases. Trimming took 4 bases from V and 3 from J; bases not matched to a gene: 4. The germline gives CDR1 SQVTM, CDR2 ANQGSEA. The CDR3 is 13 residues long. Here the CDR3 DNA reads TGCAGCGTTGTTGGACAGGGTGACACTGAAGCTTTCTTT. Protein product: CSVVGQGDTEAFF.

V usage is TRBV10-3 and J usage is TRBJ2-7; the D gene is possibly TRBD2 (6 bases). This CDR3 is built from 13 residues. The V and J ends lost 8 bases and 4 bases respectively, with 15 bases between them. The germline V gene has CDR1 ENHRY and CDR2 SYGVKD. The CDR3 sequence: CAIAPEGRYEQYF. CDR3 sequence (DNA): TGTGCCATCGCCCCGGAGGGGAGGTACGAGCAGTACTTC.

The V gene is TRBV29-1, the J gene TRBJ2-1, with a tentative D call TRBD2 (5 bases). V was trimmed by 1 base and J by 1 base, leaving 26 bases between them. This CDR3 has 20 amino acids. Germline CDR1 is SQVTM and CDR2 is ANQGSEA. The DNA for the CDR3 is TGCAGCGTTGAAGCCTTTCTCGGGGATGGGGTCGTGTGGTCCTACAATGAGCAGTTCTTC. Residues: CSVEAFLGDGVVWSYNEQFF.

The rearrangement uses TRBV5-1 and TRBJ2-4, with no clear D. Trimming stripped 0 bases from V and 0 bases from J, with 10 bases between. This CDR3 is built from 16 residues. The germline CDR1 and CDR2 sequences are SGHRS and YFSETQ. The CDR3 region has the DNA TGCGCCAGCAGCTTGGGGAGCGTACTAGCCAAAAACATTCAGTACTTC. Translation gives CASSLGSVLAKNIQYF.

Many counts were recorded for this clonotype. The V gene is TRBV6-5, the J gene TRBJ1-1, with 8 bases that match TRBD1. V dropped 4 bases and J dropped 1; count of bases not matched to a gene: 2. CDR1 and CDR2 from the germline V gene are MNHEY and SVGAGI. The CDR3 is made up of 14 amino acids. CDR3 bases: TGTGCCAGCAGTTCCGGGACAGGGAACACTGAAGCTTTCTTT. Translating it yields CASSSGTGNTEAFF.

This clonotype was detected many times. The genes are TRBV28 and TRBJ2-5, with 8 nucleotides matching TRBD1. The germline CDR1 and CDR2 sequences are MDHEN and SYDVKM. V lost 6 bases, J lost 5 bases, and 11 bases stayed unmatched. CDR3 length equals 15 residues. This chain's CDR3 is CASSPDREDRETQYF. The CDR3 bases are TGTGCCAGCAGCCCGGACAGGGAGGACCGGGAGACCCAGTACTTC.

This clonotype turned up a few times. V and J are TRBV15 and TRBJ2-7; no clear D gene. The CDR3 has 15 residues. V shed 3 bases and J shed 2 bases, with 14 bases lying between them. Germline V gives CDR1 LNHNV, CDR2 YYDKDF (reference sequence). The DNA of the CDR3 is TGTGCCACCAGCAGCCCCGAGAAAGCCCCCTACGAGCAGTACTTC. It specifies CATSSPEKAPYEQYF.

There are many counts of this clonotype. CDR3 nucleotides: TGTGCCAGCAGTTTAACCCATCCCCTACCCAGGGCTAAGGGCGAGCAGTACTTC. It is translated as CASSLTHPLPRAKGEQYF. The chain links TRBV28 to TRBJ2-7; possible D gene TRBD1, 5 bases. Looked up from germline, CDR1 is MDHEN and CDR2 is SYDVKM. This CDR3 has 18 residues. V lost 2 bases to trimming and J lost 6 bases, with 26 bases between them.

The chain is built from TRBV3-1 and TRBJ2-2; no clear D. The germline V gene encodes CDR1 LGHDT and CDR2 YNNKEL (reference sequence). With 1 base removed from V and 6 bases from J, the gap between germline ends came to 9 bases. This CDR3 comprises 14 residues. The CDR3: CASSQGGQPGELFF. For the CDR3, the DNA is TGTGCCAGCAGCCAAGGTGGCCAGCCCGGGGAGCTGTTTTTT.

This clonotype has more than one count but fewer than ten. A much larger clone differs by one base, so this may be a read error. The chain combines TRBV28 with TRBJ2-5, with 13 nucleotides matching TRBD2. J was trimmed by 2 bases and V by 11 bases; bases with no gene match: 11. The CDR3 spans 16 residues. Germline V lookup: CDR1 MDHEN, CDR2 SYDVKM. The CDR3 region is CAGTEGLAGLQETQYF. The CDR3 DNA sequence: TGTGCCGGCACCGAGGGACTAGCGGGACTACAAGAGACCCAGTACTTC.

This clonotype was seen at least ten times. The chain recombines TRBV6-1 with TRBJ2-2; D may be TRBD1 (5 bases). Trimming removed 3 bases from V and 0 bases from J, with 8 bases in between. The V gene's germline CDR1 is MNHNS and CDR2 SASEGT. This CDR3 has 15 amino acids. The CDR3 loop is CASSDQGTNTGELFF. In DNA, the CDR3 is TGTGCCAGCAGTGATCAGGGAACGAACACCGGGGAGCTGTTTTTT.

There are many counts of this clonotype. J is TRBJ2-1 and V is TRBV2; 13 nucleotides line up with TRBD2. CDR1 and CDR2 from the germline V gene are SNHLY and FYNNEI. V lost 6 bases and J lost 8; bases outside the gene matches: 4. The CDR3 length is 14 residues. As DNA, the CDR3 is TGTGCCAGCAGAGGACTAGCGGGAGATTATGAGCAGTTCTTC. Amino acids: CASRGLAGDYEQFF.

This clonotype appeared many times. The chain joins TRBV6-5 to TRBJ2-7, with D perhaps TRBD1 (7 bases). The CDR3 sequence is 14 residues long. Trimming left V 4 bases short and J 5 bases short, with 15 bases between. The germline V gene has CDR1 MNHEY and CDR2 SVGAGI. CDR3 coding DNA: TGTGCCAGCAGTTCTGACAGGGAGCGGGACGAGCAGTACTTC. Protein: CASSSDRERDEQYF.

This clonotype has ten or more counts. This chain connects TRBV28 to TRBJ1-1; D not certain. Germline V gene sequence: CDR1 MDHEN, CDR2 SYDVKM. The CDR3 spans 12 residues. The V end lost 2 bases, the J end lost 11 bases, and 12 bases lay between the germline ends. This chain's CDR3 is CASSLLSGRAFF. The CDR3 nucleotides are TGTGCCAGCAGTTTACTATCGGGTCGCGCTTTCTTT.